The present T cell receptor beta chain was sequenced within a study of human T cells and chemical hapten exposure. TCRdb ran MiXCR on the RACE reads and lists one entry per CDR3 protein. The sample contains around 80,000 distinct CDR3 sequences, about 6.6% of which appear only once. Time point indicated: patch test 2, 6 weeks after DPC sensitization. Treatment indicated: therapeutic diphenylcyclopropenone sensitization with weekly scalp DPC. RNA extraction used unfractionated whole blood as the source of total RNA. In its sample, this clonotype was seen many times. Source: whole blood, taken in connection with sensitization to the hapten diphenylcyclopropenone (DPC). The sequence came from a woman in her twenties or thirties with alopecia areata. Some clones in this sample may be carry-over from other donors' samples.

This CDR3 reads CASSLGQGKYNEQFF. CDR3 nucleotides: TGTGCCAGCAGCTTGGGACAGGGGAAGTACAATGAGCAGTTCTTC. The genes are TRBV11-2 and TRBJ2-1, with TRBD1 matching 10 bases. Per the germline V gene, CDR1 is SGHAT and CDR2 is FQNNGV. V lost 3 bases and J lost 4; bases outside the gene matches: 3. The CDR3 is made up of 15 amino acids.